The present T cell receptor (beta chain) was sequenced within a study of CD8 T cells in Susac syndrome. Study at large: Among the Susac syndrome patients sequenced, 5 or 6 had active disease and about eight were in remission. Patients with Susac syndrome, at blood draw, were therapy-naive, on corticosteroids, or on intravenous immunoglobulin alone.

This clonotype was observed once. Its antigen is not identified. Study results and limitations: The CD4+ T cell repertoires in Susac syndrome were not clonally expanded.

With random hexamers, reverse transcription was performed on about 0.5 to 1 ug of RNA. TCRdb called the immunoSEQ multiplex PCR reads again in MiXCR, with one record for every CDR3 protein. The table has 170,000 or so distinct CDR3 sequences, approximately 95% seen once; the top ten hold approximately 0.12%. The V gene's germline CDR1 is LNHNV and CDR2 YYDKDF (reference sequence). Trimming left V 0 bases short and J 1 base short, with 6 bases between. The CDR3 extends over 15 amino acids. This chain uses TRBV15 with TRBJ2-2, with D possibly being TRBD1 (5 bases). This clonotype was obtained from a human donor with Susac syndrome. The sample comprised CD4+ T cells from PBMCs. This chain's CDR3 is CATSRETGNTGELFF. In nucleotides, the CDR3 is TGTGCCACCAGCAGAGAAACAGGGAACACCGGGGAGCTGTTTTTT.